These 24 T cell receptor beta chains originate from one sample sequenced in a study of T cell changes during pregnancy in multiple sclerosis. Using immunoSEQ multiplex PCR, the repertoire was profiled, and TCRdb retains in-frame clones only, with some absent. The sample contains about 39,000 clones, about 94% of which appear only once. The sample here was CD4+ T cells from peripheral blood mononuclear cells, taken after pregnancy. Receptor source: a female donor with multiple sclerosis, enrolled in a pregnancy study.

The chain joins TRBV9 to TRBJ1-1; D unresolved. In germline, CDR1 is SGDLS, CDR2 YYNGEE. The V end lost 5 bases, the J end lost 1 base, and 9 bases lay between the germline ends. The CDR3 sequence is 13 residues long. The chain's CDR3 is CASSSGGNTEAFF. CDR3 DNA sequence: TGTGCCAGCAGTTCCGGAGGGAACACTGAAGCTTTCTTT.

The chain carries TRBV10-3 and TRBJ1-3; D remains ambiguous. V was shortened by 9 bases and J by 0 bases, with 12 bases between the two germline ends. Germline CDR1 is ENHRY and CDR2 is SYGVKD. The CDR3 runs 14 residues. CDR3 DNA: TGTGCCATAAACATGGACTCCTCTGGAAACACCATATATTTT. It is translated as CAINMDSSGNTIYF.

The rearrangement joins TRBV6-1 to TRBJ1-5, with D unclear. The CDR3 has 14 amino acids. Trimming removed 4 bases from V and 6 bases from J, with 13 bases in between. Germline lookup yields CDR1 MNHNS and CDR2 SASEGT. CDR3 in DNA: TGTGCCAGCAGTGGAACAGATCGGATTCAGCCCCAGCATTTT. As protein: CASSGTDRIQPQHF.

The rearrangement uses TRBV11-2 and TRBJ2-1, with 15 bases identical to TRBD2. CDR1 and CDR2 from the germline V gene are SGHAT and FQNNGV. The trim removed 4 bases at V and 9 bases at J, leaving 7 bases unmatched. CDR3 length equals 16 residues. CDR3 sequence: CASSSGLAGGSGEQFF. CDR3 DNA: TGTGCCAGCAGCTCCGGACTAGCGGGGGGGAGTGGTGAGCAGTTCTTC.

This clone was seen a handful of times. The rearrangement links TRBV2 to TRBJ1-5; 8 bases agree with TRBD1. The CDR3 spans 14 residues. V shed 4 bases and J 6 bases; nucleotides not matched to a gene: 5. Germline V lookup: CDR1 SNHLY, CDR2 FYNNEI. Here the CDR3 reads CASSGTGPSQPQHF. The CDR3 coding sequence is TGTGCCAGCAGTGGGACAGGGCCAAGTCAGCCCCAGCATTTT.

This chain links TRBV2 with TRBJ2-7; 8 bases fit TRBD2. CDR3 length: 15 amino acids. Germline loops: CDR1 SNHLY, CDR2 FYNNEI. V shed 8 bases, J shed 4 bases, and the junction held 13 bases outside the gene matches. As DNA, the CDR3 is TGTGCCAGCGCGCACGAAGCGGGGGACTTATACGAGCAGTACTTC. It translates to CASAHEAGDLYEQYF.

The V call is TRBV9, the J call TRBJ2-1; TRBD2 agrees at 11 bases. This CDR3 region has 16 residues. Unmatched junction bases numbered 8, after V lost 4 bases and J lost 5 bases. Germline-derived CDR1 and CDR2 are SGDLS and YYNGEE. Here the CDR3 reads CASSTLAGGTNNEQFF. In nucleotides, the CDR3 is TGTGCCAGCAGCACGCTAGCGGGGGGCACCAACAATGAGCAGTTCTTC.

The chain joins TRBV9 to TRBJ2-5; tentatively, D is TRBD2 (6 bases). Looked up from germline, CDR1 is SGDLS and CDR2 is YYNGEE. Trimming took 2 bases from V and 9 from J, leaving 17 bases between them. This CDR3 region has 14 residues. CDR3 sequence (DNA): TGTGCCAGCAGCGTTGGGGTCCAGGCGGGGTCCCAGTACTTC. Translating gives CASSVGVQAGSQYF.

CDR3 loop: CASSPVAGRQETQYF. The CDR3, as DNA: TGCGCCAGCAGCCCGGTCGCGGGCAGGCAAGAGACCCAGTACTTC. The rearrangement joins TRBV5-1 to TRBJ2-5, with D possibly matching TRBD2 (5 bases). Germline-derived CDR1 and CDR2 are SGHRS and YFSETQ. The CDR3 sequence is 15 residues long. V lost 4 bases to trimming and J lost 2 bases, with 15 bases between them.

The gene calls are TRBV5-1 and TRBJ2-1; 9 positions agree with TRBD1. Looked up from germline, CDR1 is SGHRS and CDR2 is YFSETQ. The ends lost 2 bases at V and 4 bases at J; junction bases unmatched: 7. CDR3 size: 16 residues. This chain's CDR3 is CASSLADRGGYNEQFF. CDR3 sequence (DNA): TGCGCCAGCAGCTTAGCGGACAGGGGAGGGTACAATGAGCAGTTCTTC.

The V gene is TRBV19, the J gene TRBJ2-2; 10 nucleotides match TRBD2. CDR1 is LNHDA, CDR2 SQIVND, per germline (reference sequence). Unmatched junction bases numbered 5, after V lost 5 bases and J lost 2 bases. The CDR3 has 16 amino acids. The CDR3 DNA is TGTGCCAGTAGTTCCGGGACTAGCGTAAACACCGGGGAGCTGTTTTTT. Its translation: CASSSGTSVNTGELFF.

V and J are TRBV15 and TRBJ1-2, with D hard to call. This CDR3 is built from 14 residues. Germline V lookup: CDR1 LNHNV, CDR2 YYDKDF (reference sequence). V lost 1 base, J lost 4 bases, and 10 bases lay in between. The CDR3 here is CATSRGGSIYGYTF. The CDR3 DNA sequence: TGTGCCACCAGCAGAGGAGGCAGCATCTATGGCTACACCTTC.

This chain uses TRBV10-3 with TRBJ2-3; a weak D match, TRBD2 (7 bases). The V end was cut by 4 bases, the J end by 6 bases, with 14 bases between. This CDR3 region has 14 residues. Germline V gene sequence: CDR1 ENHRY, CDR2 SYGVKD. CDR3 in DNA: TGTGCCATCAGTGGTCGGGGGGCAGCCGATACGCAGTATTTT. This translates into CAISGRGAADTQYF.

In this sample, this clone turned up once. The chain carries TRBV9 and TRBJ2-5, with 11 nucleotides matching TRBD2. CDR3 length: 15 residues. The V gene's germline CDR1 is SGDLS and CDR2 YYNGEE. The V and J ends lost 5 bases and 2 bases, in that order; junction bases with no gene match: 5. This chain's CDR3 is CASSLAGGHQETQYF. CDR3 nucleotides: TGTGCCAGCAGTCTAGCGGGGGGACATCAAGAGACCCAGTACTTC.

The rearrangement uses TRBV5-1 and TRBJ2-1; 8 nucleotides agree with TRBD2. V gave up 3 bases and J gave up 5 bases; unmatched junction bases: 4. The CDR3 has 14 amino acids. Germline CDR1 is SGHRS and CDR2 is YFSETQ. DNA for the CDR3: TGCGCCAGCAGCTCGGGGGGGGGCAACAATGAGCAGTTCTTC. Residues: CASSSGGGNNEQFF.

V usage is TRBV4-2 and J usage is TRBJ1-4; D possibly corresponds to TRBD1 (6 bases). Trimming took off 5 bases at V and 0 bases at J, with 19 bases between the two ends. Germline V CDR1 and CDR2: LGHNA, YNFKEQ. CDR3 size: 18 residues. The CDR3 region has the DNA TGTGCCAGCAGCTCGCCCAGGGGCCCACTTGCAACTAATGAAAAACTGTTTTTT. Translating it yields CASSSPRGPLATNEKLFF.

The chain carries TRBV10-2 and TRBJ2-7; TRBD2 matches 13 bases. Germline V gene data show CDR1 as WSHSY and CDR2 as SAAADI. The CDR3 has 14 residues. The V segment lost 7 bases and the J segment 3 bases; nucleotides outside the gene matches: 3. In DNA form, the CDR3 reads TGCGCCAGCAAGAGACTAGCGGGGGGCTACGAGCAGTACTTC. Translated, it gives CASKRLAGGYEQYF.

The V and J genes are TRBV6-6 and TRBJ2-7; 7 nucleotides line up with TRBD2. V lost 5 bases and J lost 3; bases outside the gene matches: 10. Germline-derived CDR1 and CDR2 are MNHNY and SVGAGI (reference sequence). The CDR3 runs 15 residues. The CDR3, as DNA: TGTGCCAGCAGTGCCTTCGTAGCGGGCAACTACGAGCAGTACTTC. Translation gives CASSAFVAGNYEQYF.

This clone is a singleton in its sample. V is TRBV27 and J is TRBJ1-2; 11 bases are a match to TRBD1. The length of the CDR3 is 15 residues. V shed 4 bases and J 5 bases; nucleotides not matched to a gene: 6. Germline loops: CDR1 MNHEY, CDR2 SMNVEV (reference sequence). As DNA, the CDR3 is TGTGCCAGCAGTTCGATAGGACAGGGGGCTTATGGCTACACCTTC. Translated: CASSSIGQGAYGYTF.

This clone was picked up one time. The rearrangement joins TRBV2 to TRBJ1-3, with 7 bases fitting TRBD1. Looked up from germline, CDR1 is SNHLY and CDR2 is FYNNEI. V gave up 5 bases and J gave up 0 bases; unmatched junction bases: 4. The CDR3 has 15 amino acids. The CDR3 protein is CASSWDSTSGNTIYF. The CDR3 bases are TGTGCCAGCAGTTGGGACAGTACCTCTGGAAACACCATATATTTT.

This clone appeared a single time. V is TRBV7-2 and J is TRBJ2-1; TRBD2 matches at 10 bases. The CDR3 consists of 15 residues. Germline V CDR1 and CDR2: SGHTA, FQGNSA. The V segment lost 5 bases and the J segment 7 bases; nucleotides outside the gene matches: 8. This CDR3 reads CASSPGSGGANEQFF. CDR3 DNA sequence: TGTGCCAGCAGCCCAGGAAGCGGGGGGGCAAATGAGCAGTTCTTC.

The V call is TRBV11-2, the J call TRBJ2-1, with a tentative D call TRBD1 (6 bases). The CDR3 length is 16 residues. Germline V gene lookup returns CDR1 SGHAT and CDR2 FQNNGV. V was clipped by 5 bases and J by 12 bases, with 26 bases between them. The CDR3: CASSLGHSPIAGRQFF. The DNA of the CDR3 is TGTGCCAGCAGCCTGGGACATTCACCCATAGCTGGAAGGCAGTTCTTC.

The V and J genes are TRBV19 and TRBJ2-3; 10 bases are shared with TRBD2. CDR1 LNHDA and CDR2 SQIVND come from the germline V gene (reference sequence). This CDR3 has 17 amino acids. Trimming cost V 2 bases and J 0 bases; bases outside gene matches: 5. The chain's CDR3 is CASSILAGVTSTDTQYF. The CDR3 DNA follows: TGTGCCAGTAGTATACTAGCGGGGGTAACTAGCACAGATACGCAGTATTTT. Based on the CDR3 plus reference TRBV19 and TRBJ2-3, the full variable domain is DGGITQSPKYLFRKEGQNVTLSCEQNLNHDAMYWYRQDPGQGLRLIYYSQIVNDFQKGDIAEGYSVSREKKESFPLTVTSAQKNPTAFYLCASSILAGVTSTDTQYFGPGTRLTVL.

This chain joins TRBV5-8 and TRBJ1-5; 7 positions agree with TRBD1. Germline V gene sequence: CDR1 SGHTS, CDR2 YDEGEE. The V segment lost 2 bases and the J segment 4 bases; nucleotides outside the gene matches: 3. The length of the CDR3 is 14 residues. CDR3 DNA: TGTGCCAGCAGCTTAAGGGGGCGTAATCAGCCCCAGCATTTT. Translated, it gives CASSLRGRNQPQHF.